This TCR beta chain emerged from a study of CD8 T cells in Susac syndrome (dated by TCRdb to the late 2010s). As for the study more broadly: Of the Susac syndrome patients who were sequenced, about six had clinically active disease and roughly 8 were in clinical remission. Susac syndrome patients were therapy-naive, on corticosteroids (some also receiving IVIg), or on IVIg alone at blood withdrawal. Repertoire sequencing was used to test whether CD8+ T cell activation and differentiation in Susac syndrome was antigen driven.

RNA was extracted with the RNeasy kit and roughly 0.45 to 1 ug was reverse transcribed using random hexamers. The immunoSEQ multiplex PCR assay, covering 54 Vbeta and 13 Jbeta segments, was used to amplify TCR beta CDR3 regions. PCR amplification bias was corrected by using a synthetic template baseline for primer optimization and computational correction. On the study's bioinformatics: Reads were annotated to V, D and J genes according to IMGT and were analyzed with immunoSEQ Analyzer, with only productive sequences retained. Clonality was calculated as one minus the Shannon entropy normalized by log2 of the number of productive unique sequences. Public and private clones were assessed among the 100 most prevalent clones of each patient and control. A clone was defined as Susac-specific if it was absent from the healthy and MS cohorts, from more than 850 published viral clones and from other ImmuneACCESS disease sequences. Through fastp at Q25 and MiXCR, TCRdb rebuilt clones from the public reads, retaining in-frame beta chains. CDR3 protein sequences are deduplicated, and each keeps its most common genes and DNA. These V and J calls originate from TCRdb's pipeline instead of the authors' own analysis. The sample table records about 180,000 distinct CDR3 sequences; 90% to 95% of these occur just once. Of the sample, approximately 0.11% is held by the ten largest clones.

Here is what the overall study found, with its caveats: The TCR sequencing and HLA analysis was acknowledged to have included a relatively small number of individuals. The CD4+ T cell repertoire of patients with Susac syndrome showed no detectable clonal expansion.

In this sample, this clonotype turned up once. Its binding antigen is unknown. No base quality values were provided; no much bigger clone lies one nucleotide off. A lone read offers only weak evidence. Peripheral blood CD8+ and CD4+ T cells from healthy donors, Susac syndrome patients and multiple sclerosis patients were profiled using high-throughput TCR beta sequencing. Recently defined diagnostic criteria for definite or probable disease were met by the Susac syndrome patients. Bulk CD8+ and CD4+ T cells were purified by magnetic negative isolation, while CD8+ TEMRA cells were enriched using FACS. Blood was collected in EDTA tubes and processed within 24 hours, with PBMCs isolated through density gradient centrifugation. PBMCs destined for TCR sequencing were cryopreserved in liquid nitrogen and later thawed in a 37 °C water bath. Purity of sorted or isolated CD4+, CD8+ and CD8+ TEMRA cells was at least 90%.

Sequencing input: CD4+ T cells from PBMCs. This receptor was taken from a human donor with Susac syndrome.

The CDR3 protein: CASSLDRGSEKLFF. The nucleotide sequence is TGTGCCAGCAGCCTTGACAGGGGGAGCGAAAAACTGTTTTTT. This sequence uses TRBV5-4 and TRBJ1-4, and 9 junctional nucleotides match TRBD1. Sequences SGHNT (CDR1) and YYREEE (CDR2) are obtained from the germline V gene (reference sequence). The germline V end is reduced by 4 bases and the J end by 8 bases; junction bases left unmatched: 6. Inclusive of the bounding cysteine and phenylalanine, the CDR3 is 14 residues long. Solely the CDR3 DNA is kept, with 42 bases framed from the first base.